Shown below are 20 T cell receptor beta chains from a single sample sequenced in a study of control samples from healthy donors and cancer patients. Assay used: immunoSEQ multiplex PCR; TCRdb lists only in-frame clones, some missing. The sample comprises approximately 230,000 clones, over 70% of which are singletons, and about an eighth rests with the top ten. The sequencing sample was made of PBMCs. These receptors all come from a woman in her fifties or sixties with lung cancer.

The chain uses TRBV19 and TRBJ1-5; TRBD1 agrees at 7 bases. CDR3 length equals 13 residues. The germline V gene has CDR1 LNHDA and CDR2 SQIVND (reference sequence). V lost 9 bases to trimming and J lost 1 base; unmatched junction nucleotides: 3. CDR3 in amino acids: CASQGVSNQPQHF. CDR3 nucleotide sequence: TGTGCCAGCCAGGGGGTGAGCAATCAGCCCCAGCATTTT.

This clone was detected once. V and J are TRBV5-1 and TRBJ2-7; 8 bases line up with TRBD2. CDR1 is SGHRS, CDR2 YFSETQ, per germline. CDR3 length: 13 residues. The V segment lost 2 bases and the J segment 7 bases; nucleotides outside the gene matches: 5. The CDR3 loop is CASSLAGVGEQYF. Here the CDR3 DNA reads TGCGCCAGCAGCTTAGCGGGAGTGGGGGAGCAGTACTTC.

This clone was picked up a small number of times. The chain recombines TRBV2 with TRBJ1-5; the D gene is possibly TRBD1 (6 bases). This CDR3 spans 16 amino acids. Germline lookup yields CDR1 SNHLY and CDR2 FYNNEI. The ends were cut back, 6 bases at V and 2 bases at J, with 17 bases in the middle. This chain's CDR3 is CASSPGTTGRNQPQHF. CDR3 bases: TGTGCCAGCAGCCCGGGGACGACAGGCCGCAATCAGCCCCAGCATTTT. The variable domain in full, with the rest retrieved from reference TRBV2 and TRBJ1-5, is EPEVTQTPSHQVTQMGQEVILRCVPISNHLYFYWYRQILGQKVEFLVSFYNNEISEKSEIFDDQFSVERPDGSNFTLKIRSTKLEDSAMYFCASSPGTTGRNQPQHFGDGTRLSIL.

J is TRBJ1-4 and V is TRBV5-4; possibly TRBD1 for D (6 bases). The V gene's germline CDR1 is SGHNT and CDR2 YYREEE (reference sequence). V dropped 2 bases and J dropped 7 bases, with 15 bases sitting between them. The CDR3 length is 15 residues. The chain's CDR3 is CASSFRGGRGEKLFF. CDR3 DNA: TGTGCCAGCAGCTTTAGGGGGGGAAGAGGTGAAAAACTGTTTTTT.

The V and J genes are TRBV7-3 and TRBJ2-7; 8 bases match TRBD1. This CDR3 has 13 residues. The V and J ends lost 5 bases and 7 bases, in that order; junction bases with no gene match: 7. The germline V gene encodes CDR1 SGHTA and CDR2 FQGTGA. CDR3 coding DNA: TGTGCCAGCAGCCCCGACAGGGGTCGGGAGCAGTACTTC. It specifies CASSPDRGREQYF. The variable domain in full, with the rest retrieved from reference TRBV7-3 and TRBJ2-7, is GAGVSQTPSNKVTEKGKYVELRCDPISGHTALYWYRQSLGQGPEFLIYFQGTGAADDSGLPNDRFFAVRPEGSVSTLKIQRTERGDSAVYLCASSPDRGREQYFGPGTRLTVT.

The sample holds one count of this clone. The V and J genes are TRBV13 and TRBJ2-1; 13 bases map to TRBD2. Germline CDR1 PRHDT, CDR2 FYEKMQ (reference sequence). The CDR3 extends over 16 amino acids. V lost 5 bases and J lost 6; bases outside the gene matches: 7. The CDR3 loop is CASSIPGLAGINEQFF. The CDR3 DNA reads as TGTGCCAGCAGCATCCCGGGACTAGCGGGAATCAATGAGCAGTTCTTC.

The CDR3 region is CASRRGRALNEQFF. The DNA of the CDR3 is TGTGCCAGCAGGCGCGGGAGGGCCCTCAATGAGCAGTTCTTC. The V and J genes are TRBV27 and TRBJ2-1, with 9 nucleotides matching TRBD2. After removal of 6 bases from V and 6 bases from J, the junction contained 6 bases not matched to a gene. Germline values: CDR1 MNHEY, CDR2 SMNVEV (reference sequence). This CDR3 spans 14 amino acids.

The V gene is TRBV27, the J gene TRBJ1-1; D remains ambiguous. Germline values: CDR1 MNHEY, CDR2 SMNVEV (reference sequence). There are 17 residues in the CDR3. With 5 bases removed from V and 0 bases from J, the gap between germline ends came to 19 bases. This CDR3 is CASSMKSGADMNTEAFF. The CDR3 DNA follows: TGTGCCAGCAGTATGAAGTCAGGTGCCGACATGAACACTGAAGCTTTCTTT.

The V and J genes are TRBV5-6 and TRBJ1-5; no reliable D call. Trimming removed 2 bases at V and 5 bases at J, with 8 bases between. The CDR3 is 13 amino acids. CDR1 is SGHDT, CDR2 YYEEEE, per germline. CDR3 sequence: CASSLSYHQPQHF. The CDR3 nucleotides are TGTGCCAGCAGCTTATCATATCATCAGCCCCAGCATTTT.

The V gene is TRBV4-2, the J gene TRBJ1-2; weak D call: TRBD1 (6 bases). Germline CDR1 reads LGHNA; CDR2 reads YNFKEQ. Trimming shortened V by 4 bases and J by 4 bases, and 19 bases separated the two germline ends. The CDR3 contains 16 residues. The CDR3 is CASSPLAGAQGYGYTF. CDR3 coding DNA: TGTGCCAGCAGCCCGTTGGCGGGGGCGCAGGGCTATGGCTACACCTTC.

This clone was seen repeatedly, ten times or more. The chain couples TRBV2 to TRBJ2-2, with 8 bases matching TRBD1. The CDR3 is 16 amino acids. V trimming: 2 bases; J trimming: 0 bases; junction bases outside the gene matches: 2. The germline V gene encodes CDR1 SNHLY and CDR2 FYNNEI. CDR3 sequence: CASSERTGSNTGELFF. The DNA of the CDR3 is TGTGCCAGCAGTGAAAGGACAGGGTCGAACACCGGGGAGCTGTTTTTT.

This chain connects TRBV5-1 to TRBJ2-6; 12 bases line up with TRBD1. V shed 2 bases and J 4 bases; nucleotides not matched to a gene: 7. CDR3 length equals 18 residues. Germline CDR1 reads SGHRS; CDR2 reads YFSETQ. The CDR3 region is CASSLTGQGAGGANVLTF. CDR3 nucleotide sequence: TGCGCCAGCAGCTTAACGGGACAGGGGGCTGGAGGGGCCAACGTCCTGACTTTC.

V and J are TRBV3-1 (or the pseudogene TRBV3-2) and TRBJ2-7; the D gene could be TRBD1 or TRBD2 (5 bases each). This CDR3 is 14 amino acids long. CDR1 and CDR2 (germline): LGHDT, YNNKEL (reference sequence). V shed 3 bases and J shed 2 bases, with 11 bases lying between them. The CDR3 sequence: CASSHGTSPYEQYF. DNA for the CDR3: TGTGCCAGCAGCCACGGGACGAGTCCCTACGAGCAGTACTTC.

Ten or more counts support this clone. The chain joins TRBV5-4 to TRBJ2-1, with D possibly TRBD2 on 6 matching bases. Germline lookup yields CDR1 SGHNT and CDR2 YYREEE (reference sequence). V gave up 9 bases and J gave up 5 bases, with 21 bases separating them. There are 15 residues in the CDR3. DNA of the CDR3: TGTGCCACCACGGGGCGGGGAACTGTAGACAATGAGCAGTTCTTC. Residues: CATTGRGTVDNEQFF.

This clone has a single count. The CDR3 loop reads CASSQSPARANEQYF. The DNA of the CDR3 is TGCGCCAGCAGCCAATCCCCGGCCAGGGCAAACGAGCAGTACTTC. V gene TRBV4-1 combines with J gene TRBJ2-7, with D maybe TRBD1 (5 bases). CDR1 is MGHRA, CDR2 YSYEKL, per germline. Trimming shortened V by 2 bases and J by 5 bases, and 16 bases separated the two germline ends. The CDR3 is made up of 15 amino acids.

The chain couples TRBV4-1 to TRBJ1-2; 7 bases agree with TRBD1. Per germline, CDR1 MGHRA and CDR2 YSYEKL. The J segment lost 4 bases and the V segment lost 0 bases, leaving 5 bases of the junction unmatched. The CDR3 length is 15 residues. CDR3 region: CASSQDGGGVYGYTF. The CDR3 DNA is TGCGCCAGCAGCCAAGATGGAGGGGGCGTCTATGGCTACACCTTC.

The V gene is TRBV11-1, the J gene TRBJ2-1, with D possibly being TRBD1 (6 bases). This CDR3 contains 15 residues. Trimming took 2 bases from V and 2 from J, leaving 10 bases between them. Germline CDR1 is SGHAT and CDR2 is FQDESV (reference sequence). The CDR3 reads CASSLTQGPYNEQFF. CDR3 DNA: TGTGCCAGCAGCTTAACGCAGGGGCCCTACAATGAGCAGTTCTTC.

V is TRBV3-1 (or the pseudogene TRBV3-2) and J is TRBJ1-2; no definite D call. Germline loops: CDR1 LGHDT, CDR2 YNNKEL (reference sequence). The CDR3 extends over 14 amino acids. The V end lost 0 bases, the J end lost 6 bases, and 11 bases lay between the germline ends. For the CDR3, the DNA is TGTGCCAGCAGCCAAGAAGGTAGGCGCAATGGCTACACCTTC. Protein sequence: CASSQEGRRNGYTF.

The V gene is TRBV5-1, the J gene TRBJ2-5; 7 bases are shared with TRBD1. The V gene end was trimmed by 3 bases and the J gene end by 0 bases; junction bases not matched to a gene: 2. Per the germline V gene, CDR1 is SGHRS and CDR2 is YFSETQ. The CDR3 extends over 14 amino acids. This CDR3 reads CASSSQGYQETQYF. DNA of the CDR3: TGCGCCAGCAGCTCACAGGGGTACCAAGAGACCCAGTACTTC.

V usage is TRBV28 and J usage is TRBJ2-7; tentative D call: TRBD1 (6 bases). There are 14 residues in the CDR3. The ends were cut back, 5 bases at V and 2 bases at J, with 13 bases in the middle. Germline values: CDR1 MDHEN, CDR2 SYDVKM. The CDR3 sequence is CASSPGQSPYEQYF. The CDR3 coding sequence is TGTGCCAGCAGTCCCGGACAGAGCCCCTACGAGCAGTACTTC. The full variable domain, rest sourced from reference TRBV28 and TRBJ2-7, is DVKVTQSSRYLVKRTGEKVFLECVQDMDHENMFWYRQDPGLGLRLIYFSYDVKMKEKGDIPEGYSVSREKKERFSLILESASTNQTSMYLCASSPGQSPYEQYFGPGTRLTVT.